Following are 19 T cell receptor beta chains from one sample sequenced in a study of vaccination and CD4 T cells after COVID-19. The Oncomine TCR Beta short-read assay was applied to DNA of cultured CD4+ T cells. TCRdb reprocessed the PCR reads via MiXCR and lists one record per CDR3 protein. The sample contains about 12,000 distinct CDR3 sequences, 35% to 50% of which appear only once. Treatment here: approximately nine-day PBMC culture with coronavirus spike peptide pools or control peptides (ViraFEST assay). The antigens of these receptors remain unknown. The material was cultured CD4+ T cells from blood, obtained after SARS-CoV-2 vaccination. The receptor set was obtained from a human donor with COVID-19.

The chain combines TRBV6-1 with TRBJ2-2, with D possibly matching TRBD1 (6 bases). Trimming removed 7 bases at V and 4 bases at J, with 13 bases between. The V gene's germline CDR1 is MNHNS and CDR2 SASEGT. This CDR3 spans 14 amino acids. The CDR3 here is CASTPSGATGELFF. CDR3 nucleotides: TGTGCCAGCACCCCCTCAGGGGCCACCGGGGAGCTGTTTTTT.

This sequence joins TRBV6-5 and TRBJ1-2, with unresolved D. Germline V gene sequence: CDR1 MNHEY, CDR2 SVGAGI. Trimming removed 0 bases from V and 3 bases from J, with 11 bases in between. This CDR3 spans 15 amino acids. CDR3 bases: TGTGCCAGCAGTTACTCTTCCCCGGGTGACTATGGCTACACCTTC. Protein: CASSYSSPGDYGYTF.

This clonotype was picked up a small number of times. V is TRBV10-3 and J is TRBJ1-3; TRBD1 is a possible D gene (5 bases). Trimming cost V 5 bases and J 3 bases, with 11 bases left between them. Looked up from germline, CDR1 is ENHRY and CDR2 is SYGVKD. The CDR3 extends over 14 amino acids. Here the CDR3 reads CAISNQGGGNTIYF. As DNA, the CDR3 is TGTGCCATCAGTAATCAGGGAGGTGGAAACACCATATATTTT.

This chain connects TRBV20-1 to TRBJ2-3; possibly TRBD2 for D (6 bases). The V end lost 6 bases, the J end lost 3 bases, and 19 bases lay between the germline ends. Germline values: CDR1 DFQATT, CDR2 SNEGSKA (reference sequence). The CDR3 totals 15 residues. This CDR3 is CSAPRPGLVTDTQYF. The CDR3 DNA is TGCAGTGCCCCCCGGCCGGGACTCGTTACAGATACGCAGTATTTT.

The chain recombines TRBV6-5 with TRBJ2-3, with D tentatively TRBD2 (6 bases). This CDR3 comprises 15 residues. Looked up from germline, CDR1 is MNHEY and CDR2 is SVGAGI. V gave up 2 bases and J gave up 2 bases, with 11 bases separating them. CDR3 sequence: CASSYRAGLTDTQYF. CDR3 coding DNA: TGTGCCAGCAGTTACCGCGCGGGACTCACAGATACGCAGTATTTT.

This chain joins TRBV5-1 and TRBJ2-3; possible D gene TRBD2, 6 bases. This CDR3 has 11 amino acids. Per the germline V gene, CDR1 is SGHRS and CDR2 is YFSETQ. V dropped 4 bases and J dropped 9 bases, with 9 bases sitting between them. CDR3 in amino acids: CASSEGLTQYF. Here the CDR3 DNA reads TGCGCCAGCAGCGAAGGACTAACGCAGTATTTT.

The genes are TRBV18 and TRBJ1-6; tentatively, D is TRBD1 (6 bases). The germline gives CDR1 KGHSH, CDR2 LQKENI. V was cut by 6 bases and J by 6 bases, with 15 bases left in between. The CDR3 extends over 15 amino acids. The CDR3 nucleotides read TGTGCCAGCTCTCCGGGACAAACCCCTAATTCACCCCTCCACTTT. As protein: CASSPGQTPNSPLHF.

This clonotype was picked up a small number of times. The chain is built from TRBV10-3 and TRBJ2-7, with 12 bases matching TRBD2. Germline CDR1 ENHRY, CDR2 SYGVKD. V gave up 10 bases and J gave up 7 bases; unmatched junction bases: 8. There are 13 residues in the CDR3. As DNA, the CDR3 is TGTGCCACGCTTCTAGCGGGGGGGAGGGAGCAGTACTTC. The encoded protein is CATLLAGGREQYF.

CDR3 sequence (DNA): TGTGCCAGCAGCTTAGATGGGGAAGCGAACACTGAAGCTTTCTTT. It codes for CASSLDGEANTEAFF. This chain links TRBV5-4 with TRBJ1-1; D remains ambiguous. V dropped 2 bases and J dropped 1 base, with 12 bases sitting between them. Germline assignment: CDR1 SGHNT and CDR2 YYREEE (reference sequence). This CDR3 is built from 15 residues.

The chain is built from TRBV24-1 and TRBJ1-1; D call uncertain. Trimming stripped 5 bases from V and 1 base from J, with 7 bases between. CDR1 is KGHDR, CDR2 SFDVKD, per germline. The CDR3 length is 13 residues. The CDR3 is CATSGAGNTEAFF. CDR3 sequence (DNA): TGTGCCACCAGTGGGGCGGGGAACACTGAAGCTTTCTTT.

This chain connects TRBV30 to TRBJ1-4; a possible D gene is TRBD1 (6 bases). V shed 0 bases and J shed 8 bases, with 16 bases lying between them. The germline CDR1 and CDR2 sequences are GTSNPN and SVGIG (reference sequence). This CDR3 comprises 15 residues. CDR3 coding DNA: TGTGCCTGGAGTGTACGGGGGGGGCTCGAGGAAAAACTGTTTTTT. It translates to CAWSVRGGLEEKLFF.

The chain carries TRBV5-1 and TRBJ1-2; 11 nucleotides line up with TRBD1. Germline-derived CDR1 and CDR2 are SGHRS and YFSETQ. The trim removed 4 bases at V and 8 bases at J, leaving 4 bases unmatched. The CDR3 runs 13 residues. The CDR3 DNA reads TGCGCCAGCAGCCCGGGACAGGGGGAAGGCTACACCTTC. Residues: CASSPGQGEGYTF. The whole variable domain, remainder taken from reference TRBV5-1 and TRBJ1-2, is KAGVTQTPRYLIKTRGQQVTLSCSPISGHRSVSWYQQTPGQGLQFLFEYFSETQRNKGNFPGRFSGRQFSNSRSEMNVSTLELGDSALYLCASSPGQGEGYTFGSGTRLTVV.

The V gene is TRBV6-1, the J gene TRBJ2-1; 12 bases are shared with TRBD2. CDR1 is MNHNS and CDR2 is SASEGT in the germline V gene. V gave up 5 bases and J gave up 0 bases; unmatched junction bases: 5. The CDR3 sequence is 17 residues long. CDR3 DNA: TGTGCCAGCAGTCTACAGGGACTAGCGGGCTCCTACAATGAGCAGTTCTTC. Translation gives CASSLQGLAGSYNEQFF.

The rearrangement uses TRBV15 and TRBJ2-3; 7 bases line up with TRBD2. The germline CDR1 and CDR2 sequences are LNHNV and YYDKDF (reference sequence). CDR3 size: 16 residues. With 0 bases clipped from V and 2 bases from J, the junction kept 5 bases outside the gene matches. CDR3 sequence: CATSRDRGGPTDTQYF. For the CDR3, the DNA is TGTGCCACCAGCAGAGATCGCGGGGGACCCACAGATACGCAGTATTTT. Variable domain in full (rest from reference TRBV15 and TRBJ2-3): DAMVIQNPRYQVTQFGKPVTLSCSQTLNHNVMYWYQQKSSQAPKLLFHYYDKDFNNEADTPDNFQSRRPNTSFCFLDIRSPGLGDTAMYLCATSRDRGGPTDTQYFGPGTRLTVL.

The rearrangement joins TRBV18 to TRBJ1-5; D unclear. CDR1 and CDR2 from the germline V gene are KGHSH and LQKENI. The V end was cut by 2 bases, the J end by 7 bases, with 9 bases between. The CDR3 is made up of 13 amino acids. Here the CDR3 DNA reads TGTGCCAGCTCACCAAACGTTCGGCAGCCCCAGCATTTT. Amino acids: CASSPNVRQPQHF.

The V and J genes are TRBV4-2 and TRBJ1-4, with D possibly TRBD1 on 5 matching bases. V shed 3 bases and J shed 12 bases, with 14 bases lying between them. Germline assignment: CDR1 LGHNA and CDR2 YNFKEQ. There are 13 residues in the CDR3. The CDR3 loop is CASSHGQKVELFF. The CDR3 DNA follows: TGTGCCAGCAGCCACGGACAAAAGGTAGAACTGTTTTTT.

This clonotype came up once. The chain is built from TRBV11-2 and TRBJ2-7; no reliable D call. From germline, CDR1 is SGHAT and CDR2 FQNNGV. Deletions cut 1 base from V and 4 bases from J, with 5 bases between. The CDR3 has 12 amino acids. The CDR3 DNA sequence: TGTGCCAGCAGCTTAGCTGTTTACGAGCAGTACTTC. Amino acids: CASSLAVYEQYF. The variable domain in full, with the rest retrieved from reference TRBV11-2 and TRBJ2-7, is EAGVAQSPRYKIIEKRQSVAFWCNPISGHATLYWYQQILGQGPKLLIQFQNNGVVDDSQLPKDRFSAERLKGVDSTLKIQPAKLEDSAVYLCASSLAVYEQYFGPGTRLTVT.

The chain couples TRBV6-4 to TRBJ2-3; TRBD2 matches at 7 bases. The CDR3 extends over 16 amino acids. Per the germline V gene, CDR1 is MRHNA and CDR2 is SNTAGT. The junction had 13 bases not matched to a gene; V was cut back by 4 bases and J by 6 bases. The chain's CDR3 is CASSAQGATRGDTQYF. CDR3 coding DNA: TGTGCCAGCAGTGCCCAGGGAGCTACGCGGGGGGATACGCAGTATTTT.

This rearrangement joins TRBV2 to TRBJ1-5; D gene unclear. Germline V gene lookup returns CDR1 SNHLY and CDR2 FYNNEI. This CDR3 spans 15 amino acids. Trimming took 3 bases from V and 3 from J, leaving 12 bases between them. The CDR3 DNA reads TGTGCCAGCAGTGATCCCCGCAGGAACAATCAGCCCCAGCATTTT. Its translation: CASSDPRRNNQPQHF.